The entry below describes one TCR beta chain. The CDR3 loop spans 16 amino acids. Germline CDR1 is SGHAT and CDR2 is FQNNGV. V gave up 5 bases and J gave up 1 base, with 15 bases separating them. How the authors handled the data: Estimation of nucleated cell counts relied on the amplification of reference gene primers. Some clones are missing from TCRdb's copy, which holds only in-frame ones; the method was immunoSEQ multiplex PCR. That table gives V, J and clone size, and the DNA gave D and trimming. This sample has a few hundred thousand clones, with around nine tenths found just once. The data originate from a study of blood T cell repertoires in COVID-19. For the study at large: Acute-phase and convalescent COVID-19 samples originated in the United States, Italy and Spain. T cells, B-cell-depleted T cells, or PBMCs supplied cDNA or gDNA.

Source material: peripheral blood. The clonotype was recovered from a man aged 25-45 years with acute or convalescent COVID-19. This rearrangement joins TRBV11-2 to TRBJ2-1; maybe TRBD2 (5 bases). CDR3 coding DNA: TGTGCCAGCAGCCCTTTTGCGGGTTGGTCCTACAATGAGCAGTTCTTC. Its translation is CASSPFAGWSYNEQFF. Complete variable domain (other parts from reference TRBV11-2 and TRBJ2-1): EAGVAQSPRYKIIEKRQSVAFWCNPISGHATLYWYQQILGQGPKLLIQFQNNGVVDDSQLPKDRFSAERLKGVDSTLKIQPAKLEDSAVYLCASSPFAGWSYNEQFFGPGTRLTVL.